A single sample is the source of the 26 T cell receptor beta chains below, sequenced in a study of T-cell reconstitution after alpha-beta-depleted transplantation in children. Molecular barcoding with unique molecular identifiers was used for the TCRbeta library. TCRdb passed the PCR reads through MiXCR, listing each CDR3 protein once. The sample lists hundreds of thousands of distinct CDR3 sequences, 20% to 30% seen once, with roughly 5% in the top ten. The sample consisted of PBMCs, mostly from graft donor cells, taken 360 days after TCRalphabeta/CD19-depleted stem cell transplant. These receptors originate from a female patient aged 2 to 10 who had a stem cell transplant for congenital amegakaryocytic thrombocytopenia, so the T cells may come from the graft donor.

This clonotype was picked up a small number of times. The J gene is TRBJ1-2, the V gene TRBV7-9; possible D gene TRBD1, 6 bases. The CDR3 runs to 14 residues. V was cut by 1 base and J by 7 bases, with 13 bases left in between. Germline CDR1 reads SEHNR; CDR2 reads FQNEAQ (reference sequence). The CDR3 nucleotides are TGTGCCAGCAGCTTAGACCAAAGACAGGCTGGCTACACCTTC. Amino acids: CASSLDQRQAGYTF.

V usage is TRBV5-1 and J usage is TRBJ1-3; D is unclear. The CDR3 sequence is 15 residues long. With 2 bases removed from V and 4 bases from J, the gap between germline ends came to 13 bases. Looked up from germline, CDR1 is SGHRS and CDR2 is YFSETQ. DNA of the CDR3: TGCGCCAGCAGCTTTCGAGGTGAATCCGGAAACACCATATATTTT. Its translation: CASSFRGESGNTIYF.

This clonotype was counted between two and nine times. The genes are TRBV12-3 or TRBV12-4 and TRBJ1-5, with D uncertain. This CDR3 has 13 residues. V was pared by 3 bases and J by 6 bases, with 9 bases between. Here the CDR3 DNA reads TGTGCCAGCAGTTTGGTGGGAGCTCAGCCCCAGCATTTT. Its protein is CASSLVGAQPQHF.

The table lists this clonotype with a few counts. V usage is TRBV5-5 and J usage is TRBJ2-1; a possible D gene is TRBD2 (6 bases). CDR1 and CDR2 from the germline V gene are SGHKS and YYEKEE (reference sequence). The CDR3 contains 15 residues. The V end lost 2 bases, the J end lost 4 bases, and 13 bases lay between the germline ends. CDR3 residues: CASSFSRGTYNEQFF. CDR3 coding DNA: TGTGCCAGCAGCTTTAGCCGGGGGACTTACAATGAGCAGTTCTTC.

CDR3 in amino acids: CSAGPGARDTEAFF. CDR3 nucleotides: TGCAGTGCAGGGCCTGGGGCGCGGGACACTGAAGCTTTCTTT. V gene TRBV20-1 combines with J gene TRBJ1-1, with D perhaps matching TRBD1 (5 bases). With 6 bases removed from V and 3 bases from J, the gap between germline ends came to 17 bases. Germline values: CDR1 DFQATT, CDR2 SNEGSKA (reference sequence). The CDR3 extends over 14 amino acids.

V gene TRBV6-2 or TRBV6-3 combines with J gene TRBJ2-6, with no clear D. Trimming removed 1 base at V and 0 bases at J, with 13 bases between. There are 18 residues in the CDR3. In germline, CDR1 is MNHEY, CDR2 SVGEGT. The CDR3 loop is CASSYFGLSSSGANVLTF. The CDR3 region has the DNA TGTGCCAGCAGTTACTTCGGGCTATCGAGCTCTGGGGCCAACGTCCTGACTTTC.

CDR3 sequence: CAISPTSTNEKLFF. DNA for the CDR3: TGTGCCATCAGTCCGACATCAACTAATGAAAAACTGTTTTTT. This chain connects TRBV10-3 to TRBJ1-4; D not resolved. Per germline, CDR1 ENHRY and CDR2 SYGVKD. V lost 5 bases and J lost 0, with 7 bases in between. The CDR3 covers 14 residues.

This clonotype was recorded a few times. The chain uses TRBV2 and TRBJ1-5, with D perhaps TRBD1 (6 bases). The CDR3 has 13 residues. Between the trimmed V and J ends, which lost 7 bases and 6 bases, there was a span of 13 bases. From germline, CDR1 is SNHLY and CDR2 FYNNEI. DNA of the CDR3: TGTGCCAGCATGAGGGGGGTTGGTCAGCCCCAGCATTTT. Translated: CASMRGVGQPQHF. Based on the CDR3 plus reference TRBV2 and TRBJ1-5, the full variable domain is EPEVTQTPSHQVTQMGQEVILRCVPISNHLYFYWYRQILGQKVEFLVSFYNNEISEKSEIFDDQFSVERPDGSNFTLKIRSTKLEDSAMYFCASMRGVGQPQHFGDGTRLSIL.

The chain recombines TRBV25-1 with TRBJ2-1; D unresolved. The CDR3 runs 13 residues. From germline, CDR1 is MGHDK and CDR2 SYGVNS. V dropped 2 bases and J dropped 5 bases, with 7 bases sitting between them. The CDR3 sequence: CASSERLNNEQFF. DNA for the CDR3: TGTGCCAGCAGTGAACGTTTAAACAATGAGCAGTTCTTC.

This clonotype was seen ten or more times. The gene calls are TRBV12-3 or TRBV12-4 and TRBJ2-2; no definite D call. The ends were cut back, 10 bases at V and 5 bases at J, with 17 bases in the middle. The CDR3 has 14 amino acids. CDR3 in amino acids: CATAPAMGTGELFF. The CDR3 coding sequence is TGTGCCACCGCCCCGGCGATGGGAACCGGGGAGCTGTTTTTT.

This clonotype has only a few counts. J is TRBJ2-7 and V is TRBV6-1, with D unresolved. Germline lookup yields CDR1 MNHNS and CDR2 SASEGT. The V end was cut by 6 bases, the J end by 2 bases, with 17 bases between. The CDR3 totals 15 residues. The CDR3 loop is CASSPVGPTAYEQYF. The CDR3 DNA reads TGTGCCAGCAGCCCCGTCGGCCCCACGGCCTACGAGCAGTACTTC.

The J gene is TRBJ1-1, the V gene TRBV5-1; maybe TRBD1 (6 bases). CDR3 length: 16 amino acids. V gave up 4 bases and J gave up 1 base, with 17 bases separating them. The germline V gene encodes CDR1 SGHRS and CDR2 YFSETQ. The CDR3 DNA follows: TGCGCCAGCAGCCCCGGAGACAGGTCCCCGAACACTGAAGCTTTCTTT. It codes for CASSPGDRSPNTEAFF.

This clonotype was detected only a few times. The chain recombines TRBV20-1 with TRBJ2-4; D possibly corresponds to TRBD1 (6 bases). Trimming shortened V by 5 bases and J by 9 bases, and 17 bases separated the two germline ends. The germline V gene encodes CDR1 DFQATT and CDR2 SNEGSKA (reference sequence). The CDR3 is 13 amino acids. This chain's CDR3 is CSARLRDTTIQYF. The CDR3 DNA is TGCAGTGCTCGGCTTAGGGACACCACCATTCAGTACTTC.

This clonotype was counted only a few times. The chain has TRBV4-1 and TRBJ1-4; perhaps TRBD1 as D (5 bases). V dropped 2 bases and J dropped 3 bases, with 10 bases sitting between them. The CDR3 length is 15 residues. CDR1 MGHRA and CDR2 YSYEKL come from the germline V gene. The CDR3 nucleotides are TGCGCCAGCAGCCAACTGCCGGGACCTAATGAAAAACTGTTTTTT. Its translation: CASSQLPGPNEKLFF.

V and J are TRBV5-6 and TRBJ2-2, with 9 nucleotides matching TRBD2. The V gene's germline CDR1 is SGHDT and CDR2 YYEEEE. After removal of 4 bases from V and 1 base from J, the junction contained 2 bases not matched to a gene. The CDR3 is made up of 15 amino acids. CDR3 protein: CASSRLAVNTGELFF. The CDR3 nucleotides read TGTGCCAGCAGCAGACTAGCGGTGAACACCGGGGAGCTGTTTTTT.

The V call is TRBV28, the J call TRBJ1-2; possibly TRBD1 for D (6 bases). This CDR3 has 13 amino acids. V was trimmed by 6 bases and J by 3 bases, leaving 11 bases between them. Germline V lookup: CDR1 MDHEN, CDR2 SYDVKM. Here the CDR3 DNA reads TGTGCCAGCAGGAGAGGGGGAGACTATGGCTACACCTTC. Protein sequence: CASRRGGDYGYTF.

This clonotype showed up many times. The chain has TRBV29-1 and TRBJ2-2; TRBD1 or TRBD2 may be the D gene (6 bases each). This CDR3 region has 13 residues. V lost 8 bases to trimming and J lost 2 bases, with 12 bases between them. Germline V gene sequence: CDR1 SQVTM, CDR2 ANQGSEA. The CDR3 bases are TGCAGCTCAAGGGGGGAAAACACCGGGGAGCTGTTTTTT. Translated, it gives CSSRGENTGELFF.

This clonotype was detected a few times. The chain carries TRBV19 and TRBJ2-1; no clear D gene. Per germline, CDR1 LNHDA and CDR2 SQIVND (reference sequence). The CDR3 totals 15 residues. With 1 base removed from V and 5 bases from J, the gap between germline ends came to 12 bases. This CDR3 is CASSIAGRLNNEQFF. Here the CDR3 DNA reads TGTGCCAGTAGTATAGCCGGCCGGCTAAACAATGAGCAGTTCTTC.

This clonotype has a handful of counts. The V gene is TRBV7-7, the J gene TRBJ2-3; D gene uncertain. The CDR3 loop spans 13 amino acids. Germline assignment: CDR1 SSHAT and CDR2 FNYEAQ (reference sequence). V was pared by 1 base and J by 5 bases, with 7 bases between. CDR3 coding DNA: TGTGCCAGCAGCTTAGTTTGGGGAGATACGCAGTATTTT. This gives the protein CASSLVWGDTQYF.

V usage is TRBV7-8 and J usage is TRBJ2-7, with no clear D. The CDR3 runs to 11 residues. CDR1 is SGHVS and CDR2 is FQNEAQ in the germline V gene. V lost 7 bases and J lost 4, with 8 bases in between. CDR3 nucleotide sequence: TGTGCCAGCACGTTGCGGTACGAGCAGTACTTC. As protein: CASTLRYEQYF.

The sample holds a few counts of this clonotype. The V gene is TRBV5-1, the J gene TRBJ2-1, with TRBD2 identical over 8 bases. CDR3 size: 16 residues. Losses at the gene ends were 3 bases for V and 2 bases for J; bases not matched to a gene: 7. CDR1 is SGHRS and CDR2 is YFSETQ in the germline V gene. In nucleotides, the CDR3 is TGCGCCAGCAGCTCGGTTTGGACTAGCCCCTACAATGAGCAGTTCTTC. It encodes CASSSVWTSPYNEQFF.

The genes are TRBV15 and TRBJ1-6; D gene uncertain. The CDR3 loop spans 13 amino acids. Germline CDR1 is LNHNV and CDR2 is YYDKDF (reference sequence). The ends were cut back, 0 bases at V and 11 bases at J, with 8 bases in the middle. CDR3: CATSRDIRAPLHF. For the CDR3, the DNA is TGTGCCACCAGCAGAGATATTCGGGCACCCCTCCACTTT.

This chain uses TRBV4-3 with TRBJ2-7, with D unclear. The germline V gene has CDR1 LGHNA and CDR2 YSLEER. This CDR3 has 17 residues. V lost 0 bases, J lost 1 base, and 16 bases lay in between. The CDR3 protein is CASSQDPKPVRSYEQYF. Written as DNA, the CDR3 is TGCGCCAGCAGCCAAGATCCGAAACCAGTTAGGTCCTACGAGCAGTACTTC.

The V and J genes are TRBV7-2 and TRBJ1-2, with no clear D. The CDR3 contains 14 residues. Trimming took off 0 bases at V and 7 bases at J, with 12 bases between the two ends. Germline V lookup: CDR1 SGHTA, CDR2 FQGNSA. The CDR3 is CASSLALGMGGYTF. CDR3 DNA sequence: TGTGCCAGCAGCTTAGCGCTTGGCATGGGTGGCTACACCTTC.

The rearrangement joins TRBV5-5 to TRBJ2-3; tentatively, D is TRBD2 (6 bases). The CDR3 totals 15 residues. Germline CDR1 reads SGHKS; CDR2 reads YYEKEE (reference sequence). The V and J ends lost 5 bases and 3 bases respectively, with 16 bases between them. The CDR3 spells CASSRDSRMTDTQYF. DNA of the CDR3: TGTGCCAGCAGTAGGGACTCCCGAATGACAGATACGCAGTATTTT.

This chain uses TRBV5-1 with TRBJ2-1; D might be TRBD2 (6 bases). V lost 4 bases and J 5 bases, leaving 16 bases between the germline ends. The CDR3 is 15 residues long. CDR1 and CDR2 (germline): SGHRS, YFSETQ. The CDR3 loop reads CASSHTSGRNNEQFF. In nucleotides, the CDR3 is TGCGCCAGCAGCCATACCTCAGGGAGGAACAATGAGCAGTTCTTC. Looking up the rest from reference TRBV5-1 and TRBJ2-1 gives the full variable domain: KAGVTQTPRYLIKTRGQQVTLSCSPISGHRSVSWYQQTPGQGLQFLFEYFSETQRNKGNFPGRFSGRQFSNSRSEMNVSTLELGDSALYLCASSHTSGRNNEQFFGPGTRLTVL.